The present TCR beta chain was sequenced within a study of OX40 agonist ivuxolimab in advanced cancers. Background on the study: The study treated patients with ivuxolimab, an agonistic anti-OX40 (CD134) antibody. General observations from the study: Circulating CD4+ and CD8+ T cells showed clonal expansion by week 6 at 0.1 to 3.0 mg/kg. Researchers did not determine the expanded peripheral T cells' antigen specificity.

The repertoire was sequenced with immunoSEQ multiplex PCR; TCRdb's copy has only in-frame clones and lacks some. The sample consists of some 19,000 clones, 65% to 85% of them appearing once. The V end was cut by 3 bases, the J end by 10 bases, with 18 bases between. Germline values: CDR1 MNHEY, CDR2 SMNVEV (reference sequence). CDR3 length: 14 residues. Systemic immunosuppression or autoimmune disease history was grounds to exclude patients. Note on this clone: Its antigen remains unknown.

The V and J genes are TRBV27 and TRBJ1-1; possible D gene TRBD1, 6 bases. The source was CD4+ or CD8+ T cells sorted from blood, collected in a trial of the OX40 agonist ivuxolimab. The TCR comes from an adult with an advanced solid tumor such as melanoma, head and neck, liver or kidney cancer. The CDR3 nucleotides are TGTGCCAGCAGTTTGGCCCTAGGGACACACAGAGCTTTCTTT. Translating it yields CASSLALGTHRAFF.